Each of the 27 T cell receptor beta chains below was sequenced from the same sample in a study of T cells in Graves' hyperthyroidism and ophthalmopathy. Amplification of TCR beta CDR3 regions was performed using RNA transcripts as template. Using the HTBI primer set, a first-round RT-PCR was run on the TCR CDR3. MiXCR, applied by TCRdb to the multiplex PCR reads, yields one record per CDR3 protein. The sample comprises 350,000 or so distinct CDR3 sequences, about 20% of which are singletons, and less than 65% rests with the top ten. The sequencing input was blood. All receptors derive from a woman between 45 and 65 years old with Graves' hyperthyroidism.

This clonotype has a handful of counts. Since a much larger clone is just one base distant, this may be a read error. The chain recombines TRBV28 with TRBJ1-6; 7 nucleotides match TRBD1. The V gene end was trimmed by 4 bases and the J gene end by 5 bases; junction bases not matched to a gene: 2. This CDR3 has 14 residues. Germline V gives CDR1 MDHEN, CDR2 SYDVKM. The DNA of the CDR3 is TGTGCCAGCAGTTCAGGGGGTAATAATTCACCCCTCCACTTT. Translation: CASSSGGNNSPLHF.

A few counts support this clonotype. Here the CDR3 reads CSARAVREGWETQYF. In DNA form, the CDR3 reads TGCAGTGCTAGAGCCGTGCGGGAGGGTTGGGAGACCCAGTACTTC. The chain links TRBV20-1 to TRBJ2-5; 9 bases agree with TRBD2. The CDR3 is made up of 15 amino acids. With 1 base clipped from V and 5 bases from J, the junction kept 8 bases outside the gene matches. Germline V gene data show CDR1 as DFQATT and CDR2 as SNEGSKA (reference sequence).

This clonotype has a single count. V is TRBV7-3 and J is TRBJ2-3, with 11 bases that match TRBD2. Germline V CDR1 and CDR2: SGHTA, FQGTGA. The CDR3 runs to 16 residues. V shed 5 bases and J 4 bases; nucleotides not matched to a gene: 8. The CDR3 nucleotides read TGTGCCAGCAGCATTACTAGCGGGAGCAAGTCAGATACGCAGTATTTT. Its protein is CASSITSGSKSDTQYF. Filled out from reference TRBV7-3 and TRBJ2-3, the complete variable domain reads GAGVSQTPSNKVTEKGKYVELRCDPISGHTALYWYRQSLGQGPEFLIYFQGTGAADDSGLPNDRFFAVRPEGSVSTLKIQRTERGDSAVYLCASSITSGSKSDTQYFGPGTRLTVL.

This clonotype was seen a handful of times. V usage is TRBV20-1 and J usage is TRBJ2-7; the match to TRBD2 covers 9 bases. Per germline, CDR1 DFQATT and CDR2 SNEGSKA (reference sequence). There are 14 residues in the CDR3. The V and J ends lost 6 bases and 7 bases, in that order; junction bases with no gene match: 13. CDR3 amino acids: CSAPPSGNPTEQYF. Here the CDR3 DNA reads TGCAGTGCCCCTCCTAGCGGGAATCCTACGGAGCAGTACTTC.

This sequence joins TRBV19 and TRBJ1-5; 7 bases align to TRBD1. Germline assignment: CDR1 LNHDA and CDR2 SQIVND (reference sequence). This CDR3 is 14 amino acids long. V lost 5 bases and J lost 3; bases outside the gene matches: 4. CDR3 region: CASSPGQFNQPQHF. The CDR3 DNA follows: TGTGCCAGTAGTCCGGGACAGTTCAATCAGCCCCAGCATTTT.

This clonotype was observed many times. V is TRBV28 and J is TRBJ2-7; 11 bases agree with TRBD2. V was pared by 5 bases and J by 0 bases, with 6 bases of the junction left unmatched. Germline assignment: CDR1 MDHEN and CDR2 SYDVKM. CDR3 size: 16 residues. DNA for the CDR3: TGTGCCAGCAGTAGTTCCGGGACTAGCGGCTCCTACGAGCAGTACTTC. It translates to CASSSSGTSGSYEQYF.

This clonotype has ten or more counts. This sequence joins TRBV12-5 and TRBJ1-1; possibly TRBD1 for D (6 bases). Germline V CDR1 and CDR2: LGHNT, FRNRAP. CDR3 length: 14 amino acids. V was shortened by 9 bases and J by 4 bases, with 18 bases between the two germline ends. The CDR3 here is CASTYRESSTEAFF. CDR3 DNA sequence: TGTGCTAGCACATACAGGGAAAGTAGCACTGAAGCTTTCTTT.

With regard to this clonotype: One end of the junction varies from germline; a read error may be responsible. The V and J genes are TRBV6-1 and TRBJ2-3; TRBD1 matches 9 bases. Germline lookup yields CDR1 MNHNS and CDR2 SASEGT. There are 18 residues in the CDR3. CDR3 in amino acids: CASSPQGAAGEFTGTQYF. In DNA, the CDR3 is TGTGCCAGCAGCCCACAGGGGGCCGCGGGGGAATTCACAGGTACGCAGTATTTT.

This clonotype was counted at least ten times. The chain uses TRBV2 and TRBJ1-2, with D hard to call. From germline, CDR1 is SNHLY and CDR2 FYNNEI. This CDR3 region has 12 residues. V was pared by 7 bases and J by 7 bases, with 13 bases between. CDR3 nucleotides: TGTGCCAGCACAATTGAGGGCATTGGCTACACCTTC. This encodes CASTIEGIGYTF.

The chain couples TRBV9 to TRBJ2-5; D gene uncertain. This CDR3 has 13 residues. The germline V gene encodes CDR1 SGDLS and CDR2 YYNGEE. With 2 bases removed from V and 5 bases from J, the gap between germline ends came to 10 bases. The CDR3 DNA is TGTGCCAGCAGCGTGCGTGGTGGGGAGACCCAGTACTTC. Amino acid sequence: CASSVRGGETQYF. Supplemented by reference TRBV9 and TRBJ2-5, the full variable domain reads DSGVTQTPKHLITATGQRVTLRCSPRSGDLSVYWYQQSLDQGLQFLIQYYNGEERAKGNILERFSAQQFPDLHSELNLSSLELGDSALYFCASSVRGGETQYFGPGTRLLVL.

This chain joins TRBV5-1 and TRBJ2-2; unclear D gene. V lost 2 bases to trimming and J lost 6 bases, with 8 bases between them. CDR1 SGHRS and CDR2 YFSETQ come from the germline V gene. The CDR3 extends over 13 amino acids. The CDR3 loop is CASSFSFPGELFF. CDR3 sequence (DNA): TGCGCCAGCAGCTTCTCCTTTCCCGGGGAGCTGTTTTTT.

The chain has TRBV19 and TRBJ2-7; 13 nucleotides align to TRBD2. After removal of 5 bases from V and 5 bases from J, the junction contained 6 bases not matched to a gene. The CDR3 is 15 amino acids. Per the germline V gene, CDR1 is LNHDA and CDR2 is SQIVND (reference sequence). DNA of the CDR3: TGTGCCAGTAGTTCACGGACTAGCGGGGGCCACGAGCAGTACTTC. Translating it yields CASSSRTSGGHEQYF.

This clonotype has only one observation. The gene calls are TRBV7-9 and TRBJ1-1; 8 bases are a match to TRBD1. The ends lost 7 bases at V and 3 bases at J; junction bases unmatched: 4. Germline V gene sequence: CDR1 SEHNR, CDR2 FQNEAQ (reference sequence). The CDR3 runs to 13 residues. DNA for the CDR3: TGTGCCAGCACCACGACAGGGGACACTGAAGCTTTCTTT. Its protein product is CASTTTGDTEAFF.

This clonotype was counted a few times. The V and J genes are TRBV27 and TRBJ1-4; D gene uncertain. V dropped 4 bases and J dropped 8 bases, with 23 bases sitting between them. Per the germline V gene, CDR1 is MNHEY and CDR2 is SMNVEV (reference sequence). The CDR3 contains 17 residues. DNA of the CDR3: TGTGCCAGCAGTTCGGGCGTAACAGCGGCGCGTCAGGAAAAACTGTTTTTT. Its translation: CASSSGVTAARQEKLFF.

This clonotype showed up just a few times. V usage is TRBV9 and J usage is TRBJ2-3; D may be TRBD2 (5 bases). The CDR3 is made up of 18 amino acids. CDR1 SGDLS and CDR2 YYNGEE come from the germline V gene. The V gene lost 3 bases and the J gene lost 0 bases, with 20 bases spanning the gap. The CDR3 loop reads CASSGSHPGGGSTDTQYF. CDR3 in DNA: TGTGCCAGCAGCGGATCCCATCCCGGAGGCGGTAGCACAGATACGCAGTATTTT.

The chain joins TRBV20-1 to TRBJ2-7, with D maybe TRBD2 (6 bases). The CDR3 runs to 12 residues. Deletions cut 6 bases from V and 4 bases from J, with 13 bases between. Germline V lookup: CDR1 DFQATT, CDR2 SNEGSKA (reference sequence). CDR3 in amino acids: CSAALTSYEQYF. In nucleotides, the CDR3 is TGCAGTGCCGCCCTGACTAGTTACGAGCAGTACTTC.

The rearrangement links TRBV30 to TRBJ2-6, with D possibly matching TRBD1 (5 bases). The CDR3 sequence is 17 residues long. V lost 2 bases, J lost 0 bases, and 14 bases lay in between. The germline CDR1 and CDR2 sequences are GTSNPN and SVGIG (reference sequence). CDR3 coding DNA: TGTGCCTGGAGTTTCTGGAGACAGAGCTCTGGGGCCAACGTCCTGACTTTC. The encoded protein is CAWSFWRQSSGANVLTF. Based on the CDR3 plus reference TRBV30 and TRBJ2-6, the full variable domain is SQTIHQWPATLVQPVGSPLSLECTVEGTSNPNLYWYRQAAGRGLQLLFYSVGIGQISSEVPQNLSASRPQDRQFILSSKKLLLSDSGFYLCAWSFWRQSSGANVLTFGAGSRLTVL.

The chain recombines TRBV6-1 with TRBJ1-3, with D uncertain. Trimming took off 6 bases at V and 7 bases at J, with 10 bases between the two ends. Germline CDR1 reads MNHNS; CDR2 reads SASEGT. The CDR3 covers 12 residues. The CDR3 reads CASRAGWNTIYF. The CDR3 nucleotides read TGTGCCAGCAGGGCCGGGTGGAACACCATATATTTT.

This clonotype was observed many times. V and J are TRBV20-1 and TRBJ1-6; weak D call: TRBD1 (5 bases). The CDR3 extends over 13 amino acids. V was pared by 1 base and J by 7 bases, with 8 bases between. Germline V gene lookup returns CDR1 DFQATT and CDR2 SNEGSKA (reference sequence). CDR3 nucleotide sequence: TGCAGTGCTAGAGTGTCAGGGAATTCACCCCTCCACTTT. It translates to CSARVSGNSPLHF.

In its sample, this clonotype was seen a few times. The chain is built from TRBV12-3 or TRBV12-4 and TRBJ2-2; tentatively, D is TRBD1 (5 bases). V shed 6 bases and J shed 5 bases, with 16 bases lying between them. This CDR3 contains 15 residues. CDR3 in amino acids: CASRPSTSGTGELFF. CDR3 DNA sequence: TGTGCCAGCAGACCGAGCACATCAGGGACCGGGGAGCTGTTTTTT.

There are many counts of this clonotype. The chain recombines TRBV5-1 with TRBJ2-1; possibly TRBD2 for D (5 bases). V lost 5 bases and J lost 3, with 15 bases in between. Germline lookup yields CDR1 SGHRS and CDR2 YFSETQ. This CDR3 has 15 amino acids. DNA of the CDR3: TGCGCCAGCAGGATGATGGCTAGCCTCTACAATGAGCAGTTCTTC. Residues: CASRMMASLYNEQFF.

This clonotype was recorded a few times. The chain links TRBV19 to TRBJ2-5; D is perhaps TRBD1 (6 bases). V shed 5 bases and J shed 1 base, with 11 bases lying between them. There are 14 residues in the CDR3. Germline V CDR1 and CDR2: LNHDA, SQIVND (reference sequence). This chain's CDR3 is CASSVEGGQETQYF. The CDR3 DNA reads TGTGCCAGTAGTGTTGAAGGGGGCCAAGAGACCCAGTACTTC.

Here the CDR3 DNA reads TGTGCCAGCAGCCAGTTAGCGGGTATCACCTACAATGAGCAGTTCTTC. Translated: CASSQLAGITYNEQFF. This chain joins TRBV3-1 and TRBJ2-1; 7 bases line up with TRBD2. Germline V lookup: CDR1 LGHDT, CDR2 YNNKEL (reference sequence). Losses at the gene ends were 3 bases for V and 2 bases for J; bases not matched to a gene: 7. CDR3 length: 16 amino acids.

This clonotype was observed at least ten times. The chain couples TRBV6-1 to TRBJ2-3, with TRBD1 matching over 9 bases. Per the germline V gene, CDR1 is MNHNS and CDR2 is SASEGT. Trimming removed 6 bases from V and 2 bases from J; junction bases left unmatched: 15. The CDR3 covers 18 residues. CDR3 sequence reads: CASSPQGAAGEFTDTQYF. The DNA of the CDR3 is TGTGCCAGCAGCCCACAGGGGGCCGCGGGGGAATTCACAGATACGCAGTATTTT.

This clonotype was seen repeatedly, ten times or more. This chain links TRBV18 with TRBJ2-7, with D possibly TRBD2 on 6 matching bases. Germline values: CDR1 KGHSH, CDR2 LQKENI. V dropped 3 bases and J dropped 7 bases, with 16 bases sitting between them. The CDR3 has 14 amino acids. CDR3 coding DNA: TGTGCCAGCTCACCTTCGGGACTGCATTTGGAGCAGTACTTC. It is translated as CASSPSGLHLEQYF.

A few counts support this clonotype. The chain couples TRBV6-2 or TRBV6-3 to TRBJ1-1, with D possibly TRBD1 on 5 matching bases. Between the trimmed V and J ends, which lost 2 bases and 4 bases, there was a span of 11 bases. Germline V lookup: CDR1 MNHEY, CDR2 SVGEGT. The CDR3 totals 14 residues. CDR3 residues: CASSYGGEGTEAFF. Written as DNA, the CDR3 is TGTGCCAGCAGTTACGGGGGGGAAGGCACTGAAGCTTTCTTT.

This clonotype appeared a few times. This chain uses TRBV7-2 with TRBJ1-4; possible D gene TRBD1, 5 bases. The length of the CDR3 is 15 residues. The V end was cut by 4 bases, the J end by 5 bases, with 14 bases between. Germline V gene data show CDR1 as SGHTA and CDR2 as FQGNSA. CDR3 loop: CASSYTGTVNEKLFF. The CDR3 DNA reads TGTGCCAGCAGCTACACCGGGACGGTAAATGAAAAACTGTTTTTT.